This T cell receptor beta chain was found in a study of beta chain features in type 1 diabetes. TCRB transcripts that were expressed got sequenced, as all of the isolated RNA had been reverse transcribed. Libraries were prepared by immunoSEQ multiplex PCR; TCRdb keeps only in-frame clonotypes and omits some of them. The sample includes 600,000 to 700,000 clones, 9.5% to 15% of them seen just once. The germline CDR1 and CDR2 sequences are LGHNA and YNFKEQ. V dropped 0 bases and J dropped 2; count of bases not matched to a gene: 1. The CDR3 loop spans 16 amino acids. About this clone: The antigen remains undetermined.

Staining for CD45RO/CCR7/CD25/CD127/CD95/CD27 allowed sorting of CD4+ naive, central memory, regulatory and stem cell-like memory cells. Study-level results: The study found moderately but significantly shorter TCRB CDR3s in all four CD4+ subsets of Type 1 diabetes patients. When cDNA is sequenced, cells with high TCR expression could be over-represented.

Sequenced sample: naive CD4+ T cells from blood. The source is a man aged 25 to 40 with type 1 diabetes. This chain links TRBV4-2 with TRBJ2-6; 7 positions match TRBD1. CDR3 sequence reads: CASSQDDRAGANVLTF. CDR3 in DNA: TGTGCCAGCAGCCAAGACGACAGGGCTGGGGCCAACGTCCTGACTTTC.